The clone carrying this T cell receptor (beta chain) was seen only once. In the original workflow: Researchers report that nucleated cell counts were estimated from reference gene primer amplification. Repertoires were generated with immunoSEQ multiplex PCR, while TCRdb's copy carries only in-frame clones and drops some. V and J calls plus clone size are reproduced from that table; the DNA served to infer D and trimming. The repertoire holds about 49,000 clones, approximately 70% seen once, with approximately 9% in the top ten. The source of the sample is a study of blood T cell repertoires in COVID-19. Study overall: The United States, Italy and Spain supplied acute and convalescent COVID-19 samples. PBMCs, B-cell-depleted T cells, or T cells provided the cDNA or gDNA that made up the material.

V shed 0 bases and J shed 3 bases, with 4 bases lying between them. This CDR3 comprises 14 residues. Germline assignment: CDR1 SGHRS and CDR2 YFSETQ. The chain uses TRBV5-1 and TRBJ1-6, with D uncertain. This receptor was obtained from a woman in her 70s with acute or convalescent COVID-19. The sample consisted of peripheral blood. The CDR3 DNA sequence: TGCGCCAGCAGCTTGGAGAGCTATAATTCACCCCTCCACTTT. Translated: CASSLESYNSPLHF.